Below are 5 T cell receptor beta chains sequenced from a single sample in a study of cytomegalovirus exposure and HLA in healthy donors. The data were produced by immunoSEQ multiplex PCR, yet TCRdb's version contains in-frame clones alone and is incomplete. The sample holds 250,000 to 400,000 clones; approximately 91% are singletons and the top ten take around 0.96%. Sequencing was carried out using PBMCs. Receptors originate from a man aged 25 to 40 in good health and CMV-seronegative.

The rearrangement joins TRBV6-5 to TRBJ2-3, with 7 positions matching TRBD1. V was pared by 7 bases and J by 2 bases, with 6 bases of the junction left unmatched. CDR3 length: 14 amino acids. From germline, CDR1 is MNHEY and CDR2 SVGAGI. The CDR3 sequence: CASIEGATTDTQYF. The CDR3 nucleotides read TGTGCCAGCATCGAGGGGGCCACCACAGATACGCAGTATTTT.

The chain carries TRBV5-1 and TRBJ2-5; a weak D match, TRBD1 (6 bases). CDR1 SGHRS and CDR2 YFSETQ come from the germline V gene. The CDR3 sequence is 14 residues long. The V and J ends lost 4 bases and 5 bases respectively, with 15 bases between them. CDR3 loop: CASSPLQGWETQYF. CDR3 nucleotide sequence: TGCGCCAGCAGCCCGCTTCAGGGGTGGGAGACCCAGTACTTC.

As DNA, the CDR3 is TGTGCCAGCAGCTTGGCGGAGCATGGCTACACCTTC. Amino acids: CASSLAEHGYTF. The genes are TRBV5-6 and TRBJ1-2; D not resolved. Trimming shortened V by 0 bases and J by 6 bases, and 6 bases separated the two germline ends. This CDR3 comprises 12 residues. Germline-derived CDR1 and CDR2 are SGHDT and YYEEEE.

The gene calls are TRBV7-2 and TRBJ2-7, with TRBD1 identical over 11 bases. This CDR3 has 16 residues. Trimming took 1 base from V and 0 from J; bases not matched to a gene: 2. Germline V gene data show CDR1 as SGHTA and CDR2 as FQGNSA. The CDR3 protein is CASSLGGQGGSYEQYF. In DNA form, the CDR3 reads TGTGCCAGCAGCTTAGGGGGACAGGGGGGCTCCTACGAGCAGTACTTC.

This clone has a single count. CDR3 region: CASSQDLPTEAFF. The DNA for the CDR3 is TGTGCCAGCAGCCAAGATCTCCCCACTGAAGCTTTCTTT. This chain connects TRBV4-2 to TRBJ1-1; D is unclear. V lost 0 bases to trimming and J lost 4 bases, with 6 bases between them. Germline V gene lookup returns CDR1 LGHNA and CDR2 YNFKEQ. The CDR3 sequence is 13 residues long.